These T cell receptor beta chains were read from a single sample in a study of T cell repertoires in cytomegalovirus infection. TCRdb reanalysed the reads using MiXCR and keeps one entry per CDR3 protein. This sample yields about 460,000 distinct CDR3 sequences, of which approximately 10% are seen a single time; about a tenth belongs to the top ten. Specimen: PBMCs. All receptors come from a human donor in good health (CMV status not recorded). Some clones in this sample may be carry-over from other donors' samples. Each CDR3 is given with its conserved first and last residue. The order of the fields is V gene, J gene, D gene, clone size, CDR3 DNA, CDR3 protein. A D gene is named only where the DNA matches it firmly. Only part of the rows carry a size: once, few, many, or a class if the clone is expanded.

>TRBV18|TRBJ1-1|-|-
TGTGCCAGCTCACGAAACAGGGATGTCACTGAAGCTTTCTTT
CASSRNRDVTEAFF
>TRBV7-9|TRBJ1-2|-|many
TGTGCCAGCAGCTTAGCCCCGGCGGGCTATGGCTACACCTTC
CASSLAPAGYGYTF
>TRBV7-6|TRBJ2-7|-|-
TGTGCCAGCAGCTTGGAGGCGTCCGGGAATCGACACGAGCAGTACTTC
CASSLEASGNRHEQYF
>TRBV30|TRBJ2-2|TRBD1|many
TGTGCCTGGACAGTTCGAGGGGGCTGGGACACCGGGGAGCTGTTTTTT
CAWTVRGGWDTGELFF
>TRBV20-1|TRBJ2-7|-|-
TGCAGTGCTAGGCCCAATGTCGGAGGGGCCGAGCAGTACTTC
CSARPNVGGAEQYF
>TRBV7-9|TRBJ1-5|-|once
TGTGCCAGCAGCCCTAGTGTTTCTGCGCGGGGGCAGCCCCAGCATTTT
CASSPSVSARGQPQHF
>TRBV7-6|TRBJ1-5|-|many
TGTGCCAGCAGCTGGGGGGGGGACCAGCCCCAGCATTTT
CASSWGGDQPQHF
>TRBV29-1|TRBJ1-4|-|-
TGCAGCGTTTCAAGGAGAACCGTCCCGGGGACCTATGAAAAACTGTTTTTT
CSVSRRTVPGTYEKLFF
>TRBV7-3|TRBJ2-3|TRBD2|many
TGTGCCAGCAGCTTCGGGGGGGCCACAGATACGCAGTATTTT
CASSFGGATDTQYF
>TRBV7-3|TRBJ2-3|TRBD2|many
TGTGCCAGCAGCCCCCGACTAGCGAGAAGCACAGATACGCAGTATTTT
CASSPRLARSTDTQYF
>TRBV6-1|TRBJ2-7|-|few
TGTGCCAGCAGGAGGGGGGACGAGCAGTACTTC
CASRRGDEQYF
>TRBV6-1|TRBJ2-1|-|many
TGTGCCAGCTGGGGGGGGCGCTTCAATGAGCAGTTCTTC
CASWGGRFNEQFF
>TRBV7-2|TRBJ2-2|-|many
TGTGCCAGCAGCCTTGCGGGACAGCAGAACGGGGAGCTGTTTTTT
CASSLAGQQNGELFF
>TRBV10-3|TRBJ2-1|TRBD2|-
TGTGCCATCCAGGACTTCAGCGGGAGTAGGGGCGATGAGCAGTTCTTC
CAIQDFSGSRGDEQFF
>TRBV7-6|TRBJ2-1|TRBD2|many
TGTGCCAGCAGCTTTCAAATTAGCGGGGGCCAGAGCTCCTACAATGAGCAGTTCTTC
CASSFQISGGQSSYNEQFF
>TRBV6-1|TRBJ2-1|-|few
TGTGCCAGCAGTGAATTAACCGAAGGCTACAATGAGCAGTTCTTC
CASSELTEGYNEQFF
>TRBV28|TRBJ2-7|-|-
TGTGCCAGCAGTTTATTAGTGGCTGCCTCCTACGAGCAGTACTTC
CASSLLVAASYEQYF
>TRBV20-1|TRBJ1-5|-|few
TGCAGTGCTAGAGTAAACAGGGCCTCCAATCAGCCCCAGCATTTT
CSARVNRASNQPQHF
>TRBV3-1|TRBJ1-5|-|many
TGTGCCAGCAGCCCCTTCGGGGGGAGGCCCCAGCATTTT
CASSPFGGRPQHF
>TRBV5-1|TRBJ2-2|-|-
TGCGCCAGCAGCTTCTCCGTGGGCACCGGGGAGCTGTTTTTT
CASSFSVGTGELFF
>TRBV7-6|TRBJ1-5|TRBD1|many
TGTGCCAGCAGCCGGGACAGTTCGGATCAGCCCCAGCATTTT
CASSRDSSDQPQHF
>TRBV5-4|TRBJ1-4|-|-
TGTGCCGTAGGGGGGTCTTCCGCAACTAATGAAAAACTGTTTTTT
CAVGGSSATNEKLFF
>TRBV2|TRBJ1-2|-|many
TGTGCCAGCAGACCCGACAGCTATGGCTACACCTTC
CASRPDSYGYTF
>TRBV3-1|TRBJ2-1|-|few
TGTGCCAGCAGCCAAGGAGGAAGAACCTACAATGAGCAGTTCTTC
CASSQGGRTYNEQFF
>TRBV24-1|TRBJ1-2|-|many
TGTGCCACCAGTGATTTGCACGGGCGAGGCTATGGCTACACCTTC
CATSDLHGRGYGYTF
>TRBV27|TRBJ2-5|-|-
TGTGCCAGCACCCGGATGTTCGGGGGTCAAGAGACCCAGTACTTC
CASTRMFGGQETQYF
>TRBV14|TRBJ2-3|TRBD1|-
TGTGCCAGCAGCCCTCGGACAGGCCGGGGCACAGATACGCAGTATTTT
CASSPRTGRGTDTQYF
>TRBV6-5|TRBJ2-1|-|many
TGTGCCAGCAGTTACTCGAGGAGGGTTCAGGATGAGCAGTTCTTC
CASSYSRRVQDEQFF
>TRBV25-1|TRBJ2-7|-|many
TGTGCCAGCAGTGAACACCCTGAGCAGGGGAGCGAGCAGTACTTC
CASSEHPEQGSEQYF
>TRBV11-3|TRBJ2-2|-|many
TGTGCCAGCAGCAGCGCCACAGGGACGAACACCGGGGAGCTGTTTTTT
CASSSATGTNTGELFF
>TRBV10-3|TRBJ1-5|-|-
TGTGCCATCAGCGAGTACATCGGGGTGGTGAGCAATCAGCCCCAGCATTTT
CAISEYIGVVSNQPQHF
>TRBV11-1|TRBJ2-1|TRBD1|few
TGTGCCAGCAGCCATGCGTTACGGGCAGGGGGCAGCTACAATGAGCAGTTCTTC
CASSHALRAGGSYNEQFF
>TRBV20-1|TRBJ1-6|-|-
TGCAGTGCATTTCAGGGAGGCGGTTCACCCCTCCACTTT
CSAFQGGGSPLHF
>TRBV3-1|TRBJ1-2|-|-
TGTGCCAGCAGCCCTTCGGGGCCCCATGGCTACACCTTC
CASSPSGPHGYTF
>TRBV7-8|TRBJ1-1|TRBD1|many
TGTGCCAGCAGCTTAAGTAGGACAGGGTACACTGAAGCTTTCTTT
CASSLSRTGYTEAFF
>TRBV2|TRBJ1-6|-|few
TGTGCCAGCAGTGGTGGTCAGTTAAATTCACCCCTCCACTTT
CASSGGQLNSPLHF
>TRBV28|TRBJ2-7|TRBD2|many
TGTGCCAGCAGTCCGAGCGGGGCGACTTCCTACGAGCAGTACTTC
CASSPSGATSYEQYF
>TRBV29-1|TRBJ1-1|-|-
TGCAGCGTTTACAGGGACATGAACACTGAAGCTTTCTTT
CSVYRDMNTEAFF
>TRBV5-4|TRBJ1-2|TRBD1|-
TGTGCCAGCAGCGGGGACAGGGGAGTAACCTATGGCTACACCTTC
CASSGDRGVTYGYTF
>TRBV14|TRBJ1-2|-|-
TGTGCCAGCAGCCAAGATAAAGGGAGCTATGGCTACACCTTC
CASSQDKGSYGYTF
>TRBV7-9|TRBJ2-5|-|many
TGTGCCAGCAGCGCCCTTCGTGTCGGGAGAGAGACCCAGTACTTC
CASSALRVGRETQYF
>TRBV7-2|TRBJ1-1|-|many
TGTGCCAGCAGCTCACAGCGGGGAGTTGAAGCTTTCTTT
CASSSQRGVEAFF
>TRBV28|TRBJ2-7|-|few
TGTGCCAGCAGTATTCCCAGGGGTCCCAGGTTCTACGAGCAGTACTTC
CASSIPRGPRFYEQYF
>TRBV6-1|TRBJ1-6|TRBD1|many
TGTGCCAGCAGTGAGTGGACAGGCCATTCACCCCTCCACTTT
CASSEWTGHSPLHF